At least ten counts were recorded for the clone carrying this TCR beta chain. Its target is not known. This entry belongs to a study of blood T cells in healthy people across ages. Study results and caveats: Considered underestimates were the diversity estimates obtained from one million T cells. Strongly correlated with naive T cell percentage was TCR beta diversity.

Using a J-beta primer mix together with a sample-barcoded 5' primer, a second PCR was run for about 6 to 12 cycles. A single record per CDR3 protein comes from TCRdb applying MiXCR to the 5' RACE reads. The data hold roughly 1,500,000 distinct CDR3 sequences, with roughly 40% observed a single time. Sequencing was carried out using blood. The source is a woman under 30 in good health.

The DNA of the CDR3 is TGTGCCAGCAGCCTCGACTCGGGTTTAAGCACAGATACGCAGTATTTT. Its translation: CASSLDSGLSTDTQYF. The chain joins TRBV7-2 to TRBJ2-3; D uncertain. The ends were cut back, 5 bases at V and 0 bases at J, with 15 bases in the middle. The CDR3 is 16 residues long. The germline V gene has CDR1 SGHTA and CDR2 FQGNSA. Based on the CDR3 plus reference TRBV7-2 and TRBJ2-3, the full variable domain is GAGVSQSPSNKVTEKGKDVELRCDPISGHTALYWYRQSLGQGLEFLIYFQGNSAPDKSGLPSDRFSAERTGGSVSTLTIQRTQQEDSAVYLCASSLDSGLSTDTQYFGPGTRLTVL.